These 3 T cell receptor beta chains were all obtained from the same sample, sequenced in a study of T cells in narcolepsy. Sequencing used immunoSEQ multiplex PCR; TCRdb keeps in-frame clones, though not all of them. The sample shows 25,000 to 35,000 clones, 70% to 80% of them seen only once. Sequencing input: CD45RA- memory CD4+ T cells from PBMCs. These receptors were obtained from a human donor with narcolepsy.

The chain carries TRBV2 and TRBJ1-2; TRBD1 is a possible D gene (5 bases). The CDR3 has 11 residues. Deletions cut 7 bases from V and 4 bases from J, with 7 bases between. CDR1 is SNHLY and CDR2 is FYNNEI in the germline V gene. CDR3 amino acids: CASKRGYGYTF. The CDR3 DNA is TGTGCCAGCAAAAGGGGCTATGGCTACACCTTC. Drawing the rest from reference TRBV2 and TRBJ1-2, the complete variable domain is EPEVTQTPSHQVTQMGQEVILRCVPISNHLYFYWYRQILGQKVEFLVSFYNNEISEKSEIFDDQFSVERPDGSNFTLKIRSTKLEDSAMYFCASKRGYGYTFGSGTRLTVV.

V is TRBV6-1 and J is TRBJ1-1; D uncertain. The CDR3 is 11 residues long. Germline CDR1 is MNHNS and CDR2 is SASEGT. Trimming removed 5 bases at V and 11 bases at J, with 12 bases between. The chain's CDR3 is CASSLGPDAFF. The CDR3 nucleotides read TGTGCCAGCAGTTTGGGCCCCGATGCTTTCTTT.

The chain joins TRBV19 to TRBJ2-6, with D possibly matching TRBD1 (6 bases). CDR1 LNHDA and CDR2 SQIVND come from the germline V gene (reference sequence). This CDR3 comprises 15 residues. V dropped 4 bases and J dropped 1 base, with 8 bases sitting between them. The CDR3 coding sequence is TGTGCCAGTAGTACTACAGGGTCTGGGGCCAACGTCCTGACTTTC. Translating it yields CASSTTGSGANVLTF.